Included here is one T cell receptor (beta chain) sequence, with context. As originally analysed: Nucleated cell counts were estimated from reference gene primer amplification. Sequencing used immunoSEQ multiplex PCR; TCRdb keeps in-frame clones, though not all of them. The DNA was the basis for D and trimming; V, J and clone size are from that table. This sample has 140,000 to 150,000 clones, with about 87% found just once. This specimen comes from a study of blood T cell repertoires in COVID-19. At the level of the study: Samples of COVID-19 (acute and convalescent) were obtained from the United States, Italy and Spain. The cDNA or gDNA used as material had been derived from T cells, B-cell-depleted T cells, or PBMCs.

Sequences were obtained from peripheral blood. The TCR was taken from a human donor in a cohort sampled during active COVID-19.

For the CDR3, the DNA is TGCGCCAGCAGTGACCCCCTTGGAGCTTATGAAAAACTGTTTTTT. Translation: CASSDPLGAYEKLFF. This chain joins TRBV10-2 and TRBJ1-4; D is unresolved. V was cut by 3 bases and J by 6 bases, with 14 bases left in between. Germline CDR1 WSHSY, CDR2 SAAADI. The CDR3 runs 15 residues.